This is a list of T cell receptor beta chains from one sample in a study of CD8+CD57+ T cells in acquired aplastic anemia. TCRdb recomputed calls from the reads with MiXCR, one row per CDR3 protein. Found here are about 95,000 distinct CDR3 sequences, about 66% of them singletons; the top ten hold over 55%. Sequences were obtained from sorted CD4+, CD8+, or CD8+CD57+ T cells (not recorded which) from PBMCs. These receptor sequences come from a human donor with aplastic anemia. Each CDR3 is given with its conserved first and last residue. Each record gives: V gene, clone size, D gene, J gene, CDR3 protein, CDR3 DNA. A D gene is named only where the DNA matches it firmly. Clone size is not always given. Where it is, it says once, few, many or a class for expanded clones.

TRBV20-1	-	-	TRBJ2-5	CSARGHRDDQETQYF	TGCAGTGCTAGAGGTCACCGGGACGATCAAGAGACCCAGTACTTC
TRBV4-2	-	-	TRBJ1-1	CASSMPPPFF	TGTGCCAGCAGCATGCCGCCTCCTTTCTTT
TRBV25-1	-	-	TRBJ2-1	CASSELSARAYNEQFF	TGTGCCAGCAGTGAATTATCGGCCAGGGCCTACAATGAGCAGTTCTTC
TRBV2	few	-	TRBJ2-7	CASSEAYEQYF	TGTGCCAGCAGTGAAGCCTACGAGCAGTACTTC
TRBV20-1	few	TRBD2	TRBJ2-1	CSAGLAGVYEQFF	TGCAGTGCTGGACTAGCGGGAGTGTATGAGCAGTTCTTC
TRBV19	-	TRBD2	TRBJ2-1	CASRDRLADNKQFF	TGTGCCAGTAGGGACCGACTAGCGGACAATAAGCAGTTCTTC
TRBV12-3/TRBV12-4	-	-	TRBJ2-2	CASRFKTWATGELFF	TGTGCCAGCAGATTCAAAACCTGGGCCACCGGGGAGCTGTTTTTT
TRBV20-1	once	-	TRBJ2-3	CSASLSTDTQCF	TGCAGTGCTAGTCTGAGCACAGATACGCAGTGTTTT
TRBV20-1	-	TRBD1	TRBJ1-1	CSSSRTGEAFF	TGCAGTTCTAGTAGGACAGGGGAAGCTTTCTTT
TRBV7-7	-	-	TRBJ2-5	CASSPRLGGTAQYF	TGTGCTAGCAGCCCCCGCCTTGGGGGCACAGCCCAGTACTTC
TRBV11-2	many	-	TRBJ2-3	CASSLAPGLGLDTQYF	TGTGCCAGCAGCTTAGCCCCGGGCCTAGGGCTAGATACGCAGTATTTT
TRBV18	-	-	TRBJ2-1	CASSSSAYNEQFF	TGTGCCAGCTCATCTAGCGCCTACAATGAGCAGTTCTTC
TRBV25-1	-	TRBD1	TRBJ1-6	CASSEAGTGYNSPLHF	TGTGCCAGCAGTGAAGCCGGGACAGGGTATAATTCACCCCTCCACTTT
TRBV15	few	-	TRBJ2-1	CATSRPGGDEQFF	TGTGCCACCAGCAGACCCGGGGGCGATGAGCAGTTCTTC
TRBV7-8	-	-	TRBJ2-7	CASSLGATYEQYF	TGTGCCAGCAGCTTAGGGGCGACCTACGAGCAGTACTTC
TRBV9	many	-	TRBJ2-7	CASSLEAGFTYEQYF	TGTGCCAGCAGCTTAGAGGCAGGGTTTACCTACGAGCAGTACTTC